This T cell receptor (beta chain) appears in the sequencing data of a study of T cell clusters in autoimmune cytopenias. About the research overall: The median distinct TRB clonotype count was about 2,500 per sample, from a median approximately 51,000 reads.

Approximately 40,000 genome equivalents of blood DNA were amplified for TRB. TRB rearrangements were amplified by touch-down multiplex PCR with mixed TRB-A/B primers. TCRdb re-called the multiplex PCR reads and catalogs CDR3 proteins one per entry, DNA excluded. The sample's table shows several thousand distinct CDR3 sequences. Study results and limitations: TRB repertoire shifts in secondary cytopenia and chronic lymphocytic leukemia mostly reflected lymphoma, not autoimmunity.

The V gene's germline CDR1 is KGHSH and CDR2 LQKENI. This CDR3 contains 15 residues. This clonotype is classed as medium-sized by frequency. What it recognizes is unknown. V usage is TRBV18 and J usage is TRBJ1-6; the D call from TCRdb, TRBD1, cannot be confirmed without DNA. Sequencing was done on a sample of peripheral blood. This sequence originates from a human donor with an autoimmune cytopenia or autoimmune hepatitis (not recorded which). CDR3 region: CASSPGQARGSPLHF. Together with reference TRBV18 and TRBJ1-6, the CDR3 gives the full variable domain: NAGVMQNPRHLVRRRGQEARLRCSPMKGHSHVYWYRQLPEEGLKFMVYLQKENIIDESGMPKERFSAEFPKEGPSILRIQQVVRGDSAAYFCASSPGQARGSPLHFGNGTRLTVT.